This T cell receptor (beta chain) is from a study of T cell responses to AZD1222 COVID-19 vaccine. Whole-study findings and limits: Spike-specific TCR breadth and depth were elevated following two AZD1222 doses. Most donors were white British, females outnumbered males, and clonal diversity was possibly underestimated. Without day 14 samples, only post-peak T cell repertoires were studied.

Of note for this clone: Its antigen is not identified.

V trimming: 5 bases; J trimming: 3 bases; junction bases outside the gene matches: 6. From germline, CDR1 is LNHNV and CDR2 YYDKDF (reference sequence). The CDR3 covers 15 residues. The assay was immunoSEQ multiplex PCR, and TCRdb's table has in-frame clones only and misses some. The sample has roughly 130,000 clones; roughly 94% are singletons. The chain carries TRBV15 and TRBJ1-4, with 7 bases matching TRBD1. Sequencing used peripheral blood, obtained on day 0 of AZD1222 vaccination. The TCR comes from an adult in good health. The CDR3 DNA sequence: TGTGCCACCAGCGGTACAGGGGCGGCTAATGAAAAACTGTTTTTT. Translated: CATSGTGAANEKLFF.